These 21 T cell receptor beta chains were all obtained from the same sample, sequenced in a study of shared clonotypes between healthy human individuals. Produced via immunoSEQ multiplex PCR; TCRdb's table is partial and in-frame only. The sample includes about 1,500,000 clones, roughly 96% seen only once; the top ten take approximately 1.2%. The sequencing sample was made of naive CD4+ T cells sorted from blood. Indicated subset: CD45RA+ positively selected. All receptors derive from a man aged 25-45 years in good health.

The chain joins TRBV19 to TRBJ2-3, with TRBD2 matching over 16 bases. The CDR3 extends over 17 amino acids. With V trimmed by 5 bases and J by 4 bases, 6 bases remained unmatched. Germline V gives CDR1 LNHDA, CDR2 SQIVND (reference sequence). CDR3 coding DNA: TGTGCCAGTAGTCCTCGCGGGACTAGCGGGAGGGCAGATACGCAGTATTTT. Translated: CASSPRGTSGRADTQYF.

The rearrangement joins TRBV30 to TRBJ2-1; D gene ambiguous. Trimming pared 3 bases from V and 8 bases from J, leaving 14 bases between. The CDR3 is 13 amino acids. Germline V lookup: CDR1 GTSNPN, CDR2 SVGIG (reference sequence). This chain's CDR3 is CAWSKLVGDEQFF. CDR3 bases: TGTGCCTGGAGCAAGCTCGTAGGAGATGAGCAGTTCTTC.

This chain's CDR3 is CASSIWVARGQQPQHF. CDR3 nucleotide sequence: TGTGCCAGTAGTATATGGGTGGCGAGGGGGCAACAGCCCCAGCATTTT. This chain uses TRBV19 with TRBJ1-5; 7 nucleotides align to TRBD1. Germline V gene data show CDR1 as LNHDA and CDR2 as SQIVND (reference sequence). V trimming: 2 bases; J trimming: 7 bases; junction bases outside the gene matches: 11. The CDR3 runs to 16 residues.

The chain links TRBV6-5 to TRBJ2-2, with no clear D. V lost 6 bases and J lost 6, with 8 bases in between. The length of the CDR3 is 12 residues. Germline CDR1 and CDR2: MNHEY and SVGAGI. CDR3 in DNA: TGTGCCAGCAGCCGACGATCCGGGGAGCTGTTTTTT. This sequence encodes CASSRRSGELFF.

The V gene is TRBV27, the J gene TRBJ2-3; 11 bases line up with TRBD2. CDR3 length: 20 residues. Germline CDR1 reads MNHEY; CDR2 reads SMNVEV (reference sequence). J gave up 3 bases and V 7 bases, and 21 bases lay outside the gene matches. In DNA form, the CDR3 reads TGTGCCAGCAAAAAGTTTGGGACTGGGGTAGCGGGAGGGCGTACAGATACGCAGTATTTT. This gives the protein CASKKFGTGVAGGRTDTQYF.

V gene TRBV2 combines with J gene TRBJ2-1; D is ambiguous. This CDR3 spans 15 amino acids. Germline CDR1 and CDR2: SNHLY and FYNNEI. V lost 0 bases, J lost 9 bases, and 15 bases lay in between. CDR3 amino acids: CASSEALRQLSEQFF. In DNA, the CDR3 is TGTGCCAGCAGTGAAGCGCTTCGTCAGCTTAGTGAGCAGTTCTTC. The whole variable domain, filled in from reference TRBV2 and TRBJ2-1, reads EPEVTQTPSHQVTQMGQEVILRCVPISNHLYFYWYRQILGQKVEFLVSFYNNEISEKSEIFDDQFSVERPDGSNFTLKIRSTKLEDSAMYFCASSEALRQLSEQFFGPGTRLTVL.

This clone was recorded a few times. The CDR3 here is CASIPFGSRWADTQYF. The DNA of the CDR3 is TGCGCCAGCATTCCTTTTGGGTCTCGCTGGGCAGATACGCAGTATTTT. The rearrangement uses TRBV10-1 and TRBJ2-3; D is uncertain. The CDR3 consists of 16 residues. Per germline, CDR1 WNHNN and CDR2 SYGVQD (reference sequence). V gave up 7 bases and J gave up 4 bases, with 21 bases separating them.

The count of this clone is one. The chain employs TRBV18 and TRBJ2-3; 10 bases map to TRBD2. J lost 2 bases, V lost 6 bases, and 8 bases had no gene match. The CDR3 contains 16 residues. From germline, CDR1 is KGHSH and CDR2 LQKENI. The CDR3 is CASSPPLAGHTDTQYF. In DNA form, the CDR3 reads TGTGCCAGCTCGCCGCCACTAGCGGGGCACACAGATACGCAGTATTTT.

The rearrangement uses TRBV7-2 and TRBJ2-7; TRBD2 aligns across 7 bases. This CDR3 is built from 14 residues. The V and J ends lost 8 bases and 4 bases, in that order; junction bases with no gene match: 11. CDR1 and CDR2 (germline): SGHTA, FQGNSA. The CDR3, as DNA: TGTGCCAGCGGACGGGGAGGGAGAAGTTACGAGCAGTACTTC. Protein product: CASGRGGRSYEQYF.

J is TRBJ1-1 and V is TRBV4-3, with D possibly TRBD1 on 6 matching bases. Between the trimmed V and J ends, which lost 2 bases and 4 bases, there was a span of 20 bases. The CDR3 is 17 residues long. Germline V gene lookup returns CDR1 LGHNA and CDR2 YSLEER. As DNA, the CDR3 is TGCGCCAGCAGCCAACCCCCTGGGAAGGGGGTAGTCACTGAAGCTTTCTTT. Its protein product is CASSQPPGKGVVTEAFF.

The chain couples TRBV7-9 to TRBJ1-2; 7 positions match TRBD1. The CDR3 totals 15 residues. Trimming removed 2 bases from V and 5 bases from J; junction bases left unmatched: 8. Germline loops: CDR1 SEHNR, CDR2 FQNEAQ (reference sequence). The CDR3 spells CASSLLRQGIYGYTF. CDR3 sequence (DNA): TGTGCCAGCAGCTTACTCCGACAGGGAATTTATGGCTACACCTTC.

The chain is built from TRBV5-1 and TRBJ2-4; 10 bases fit TRBD2. The CDR3 loop spans 16 amino acids. Germline V lookup: CDR1 SGHRS, CDR2 YFSETQ. J lost 14 bases, V lost 0 bases, and 14 bases had no gene match. CDR3 sequence: CASSLAGTSATGAKYF. CDR3 in DNA: TGCGCCAGCAGCTTGGCCGGGACTAGCGCCACAGGAGCGAAGTACTTC. Complete variable domain (other parts from reference TRBV5-1 and TRBJ2-4): KAGVTQTPRYLIKTRGQQVTLSCSPISGHRSVSWYQQTPGQGLQFLFEYFSETQRNKGNFPGRFSGRQFSNSRSEMNVSTLELGDSALYLCASSLAGTSATGAKYFGAGTRLSVL.

This chain uses TRBV30 with TRBJ1-1, with TRBD1 matching 7 bases. Germline CDR1 and CDR2: GTSNPN and SVGIG (reference sequence). CDR3 length: 13 residues. The ends lost 0 bases at V and 6 bases at J; junction bases unmatched: 4. The CDR3 loop reads CAWSVLQGAEAFF. CDR3 in DNA: TGTGCCTGGAGTGTACTTCAGGGGGCTGAAGCTTTCTTT.

This clone was counted once. The same CDR3 also results from other DNA sequences found in this sample. This chain links TRBV7-2 with TRBJ1-4, with unresolved D. The ends were cut back, 1 base at V and 0 bases at J, with 6 bases in the middle. The CDR3 runs to 15 residues. Germline V CDR1 and CDR2: SGHTA, FQGNSA. The CDR3 nucleotides read TGTGCCAGCAGCTTAGACAGAGCAACTAATGAAAAACTGTTTTTT. Protein sequence: CASSLDRATNEKLFF. The full variable domain, with the rest looked up from reference TRBV7-2 and TRBJ1-4, is GAGVSQSPSNKVTEKGKDVELRCDPISGHTALYWYRQSLGQGLEFLIYFQGNSAPDKSGLPSDRFSAERTGGSVSTLTIQRTQQEDSAVYLCASSLDRATNEKLFFGSGTQLSVL.

This clone was picked up one time. The chain combines TRBV27 with TRBJ2-2; D unresolved. Between the trimmed V and J ends, which lost 7 bases and 3 bases, there was a span of 12 bases. The CDR3 is made up of 14 amino acids. Germline V CDR1 and CDR2: MNHEY, SMNVEV (reference sequence). CDR3 DNA: TGTGCCAGCAAGGTTGGTTTGGACACCGGGGAGCTGTTTTTT. Translating gives CASKVGLDTGELFF.

V gene TRBV7-2 combines with J gene TRBJ2-7; 11 bases are a match to TRBD2. The junction had 8 bases not matched to a gene; V was cut back by 1 base and J by 6 bases. Germline V gene sequence: CDR1 SGHTA, CDR2 FQGNSA. This CDR3 has 16 residues. The CDR3 DNA reads TGTGCCAGCAGCTTAGTTCTAGCGGGAGGATCTCGCGAGCAGTACTTC. Translating it yields CASSLVLAGGSREQYF.

The V gene is TRBV28, the J gene TRBJ2-7, with 11 bases lining up with TRBD2. Germline values: CDR1 MDHEN, CDR2 SYDVKM. J gave up 5 bases and V 0 bases, and 6 bases lay outside the gene matches. This CDR3 has 16 residues. In nucleotides, the CDR3 is TGTGCCAGCAGTTTATGGATAGCGGGAGGGCCCCACGAGCAGTACTTC. Residues: CASSLWIAGGPHEQYF.

The chain couples TRBV19 to TRBJ2-2; D is unclear. The CDR3 sequence is 17 residues long. The germline gives CDR1 LNHDA, CDR2 SQIVND (reference sequence). V lost 9 bases and J 0 bases, leaving 20 bases between the germline ends. CDR3 loop: CASKKPLAHPNTGELFF. The DNA of the CDR3 is TGTGCCAGCAAAAAGCCCCTCGCCCACCCGAACACCGGGGAGCTGTTTTTT.

V gene TRBV5-4 combines with J gene TRBJ2-1; 10 nucleotides agree with TRBD2. The CDR3 is made up of 15 amino acids. The V segment lost 3 bases and the J segment 10 bases; nucleotides outside the gene matches: 10. Germline-derived CDR1 and CDR2 are SGHNT and YYREEE (reference sequence). For the CDR3, the DNA is TGTGCCAGCAGCTGGGATTTAGCGGGAGGAACGGAGCAGTTCTTC. Translated, it gives CASSWDLAGGTEQFF. Complete variable domain (other parts from reference TRBV5-4 and TRBJ2-1): ETGVTQSPTHLIKTRGQQVTLRCSSQSGHNTVSWYQQALGQGPQFIFQYYREEENGRGNFPPRFSGLQFPNYSSELNVNALELDDSALYLCASSWDLAGGTEQFFGPGTRLTVL.

The rearrangement joins TRBV5-1 to TRBJ2-5, with D possibly TRBD1 on 6 matching bases. From germline, CDR1 is SGHRS and CDR2 YFSETQ. CDR3 size: 15 residues. V lost 1 base, J lost 2 bases, and 12 bases lay in between. The DNA for the CDR3 is TGCGCCAGCAGCTTGACAGGGCCGTTTCAAGAGACCCAGTACTTC. Translation gives CASSLTGPFQETQYF.

The rearrangement joins TRBV2 to TRBJ2-1; no firm D call. Trimming pared 10 bases from V and 7 bases from J, leaving 8 bases between. The CDR3 has 10 amino acids. Per germline, CDR1 SNHLY and CDR2 FYNNEI. In DNA form, the CDR3 reads TGTGCCAAAGAGGTGAATGAGCAGTTCTTC. Amino acids: CAKEVNEQFF.